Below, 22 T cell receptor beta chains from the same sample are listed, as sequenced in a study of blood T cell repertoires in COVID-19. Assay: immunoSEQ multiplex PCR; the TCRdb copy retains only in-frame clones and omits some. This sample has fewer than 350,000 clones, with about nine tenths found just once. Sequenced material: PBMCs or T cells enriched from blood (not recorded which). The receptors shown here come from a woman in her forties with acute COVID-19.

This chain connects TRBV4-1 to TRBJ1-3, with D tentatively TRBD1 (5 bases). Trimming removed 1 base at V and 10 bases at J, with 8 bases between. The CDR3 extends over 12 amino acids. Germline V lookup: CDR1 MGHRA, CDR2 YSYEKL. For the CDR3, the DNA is TGCGCCAGCAGCCAAGCCGGGGGGACCATATATTTT. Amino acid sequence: CASSQAGGTIYF.

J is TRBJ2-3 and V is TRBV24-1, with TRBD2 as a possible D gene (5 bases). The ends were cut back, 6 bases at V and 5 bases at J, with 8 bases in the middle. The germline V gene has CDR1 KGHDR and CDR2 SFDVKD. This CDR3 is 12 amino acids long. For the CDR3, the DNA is TGTGCCACCAGTCATCGGGGAGATACGCAGTATTTT. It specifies CATSHRGDTQYF.

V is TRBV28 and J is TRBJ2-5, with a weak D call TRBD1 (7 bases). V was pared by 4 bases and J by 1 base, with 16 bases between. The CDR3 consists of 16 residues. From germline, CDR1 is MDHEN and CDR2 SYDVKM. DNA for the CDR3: TGTGCCAGCAGTTCCCCCCGACAGGGACTCCAAGAGACCCAGTACTTC. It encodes CASSSPRQGLQETQYF.

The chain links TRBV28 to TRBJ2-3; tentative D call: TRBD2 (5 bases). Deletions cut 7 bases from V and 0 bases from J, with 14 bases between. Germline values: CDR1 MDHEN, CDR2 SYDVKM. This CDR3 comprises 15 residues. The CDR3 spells CASKGGRASTDTQYF. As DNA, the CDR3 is TGTGCCAGCAAGGGTGGGAGAGCTAGCACAGATACGCAGTATTTT.

As DNA, the CDR3 is TGTGCCAGCAGCTCGGGGAATACCGGGCCGCGAGGATGGATCGGGGAGCTGTTTTTT. This translates into CASSSGNTGPRGWIGELFF. The genes are TRBV5-5 and TRBJ2-2; D may be TRBD2 (5 bases). Germline CDR1 is SGHKS and CDR2 is YYEKEE (reference sequence). CDR3 length equals 19 residues. Trimming shortened V by 3 bases and J by 7 bases, and 28 bases separated the two germline ends.

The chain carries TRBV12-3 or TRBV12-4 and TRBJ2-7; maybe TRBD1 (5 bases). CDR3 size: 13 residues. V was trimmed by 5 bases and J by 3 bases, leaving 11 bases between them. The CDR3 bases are TGTGCCAGCAGTCTTAACCAGGGCTACGAGCAGTACTTC. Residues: CASSLNQGYEQYF.

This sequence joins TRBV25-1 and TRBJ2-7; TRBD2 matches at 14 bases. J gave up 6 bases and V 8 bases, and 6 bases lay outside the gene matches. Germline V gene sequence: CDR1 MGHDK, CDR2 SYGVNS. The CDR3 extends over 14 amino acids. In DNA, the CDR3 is TGTGCCAGCCGGGGACTAGCGGGAGCCGGCGAGCAGTACTTC. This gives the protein CASRGLAGAGEQYF.

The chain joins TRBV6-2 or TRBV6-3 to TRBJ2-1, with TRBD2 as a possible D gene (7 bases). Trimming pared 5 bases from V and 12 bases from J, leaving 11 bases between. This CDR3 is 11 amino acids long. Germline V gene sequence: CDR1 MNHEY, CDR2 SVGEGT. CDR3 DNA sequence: TGTGCCAGCAGTCCGGGGGGCCGGCAGTTCTTC. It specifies CASSPGGRQFF.

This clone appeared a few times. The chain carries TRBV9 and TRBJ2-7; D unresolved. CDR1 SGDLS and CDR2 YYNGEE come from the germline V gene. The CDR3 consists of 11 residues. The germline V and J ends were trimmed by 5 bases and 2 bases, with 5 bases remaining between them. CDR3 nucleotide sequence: TGTGCCAGCAGTCGTCCCTACGAGCAGTACTTC. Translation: CASSRPYEQYF. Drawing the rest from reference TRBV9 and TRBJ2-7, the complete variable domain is DSGVTQTPKHLITATGQRVTLRCSPRSGDLSVYWYQQSLDQGLQFLIQYYNGEERAKGNILERFSAQQFPDLHSELNLSSLELGDSALYFCASSRPYEQYFGPGTRLTVT.

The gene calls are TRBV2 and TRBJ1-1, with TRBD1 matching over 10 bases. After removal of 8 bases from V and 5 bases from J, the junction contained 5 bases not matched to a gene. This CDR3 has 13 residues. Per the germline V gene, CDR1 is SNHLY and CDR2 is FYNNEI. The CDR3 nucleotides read TGTGCCAGCTGCGGGGACAGGGGAACTGAAGCTTTCTTT. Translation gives CASCGDRGTEAFF.

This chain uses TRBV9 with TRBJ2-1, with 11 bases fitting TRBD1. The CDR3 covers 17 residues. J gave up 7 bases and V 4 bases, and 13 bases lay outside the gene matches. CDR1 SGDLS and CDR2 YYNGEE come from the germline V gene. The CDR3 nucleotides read TGTGCCAGCAGCCCACTCCTAGGGACAGGGGGTCGGAATGAGCAGTTCTTC. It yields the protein CASSPLLGTGGRNEQFF.

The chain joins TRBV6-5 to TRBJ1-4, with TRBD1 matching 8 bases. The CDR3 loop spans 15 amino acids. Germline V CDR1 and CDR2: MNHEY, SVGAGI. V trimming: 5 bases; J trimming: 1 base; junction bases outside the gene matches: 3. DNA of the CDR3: TGTGCCAGCAGTCGGGACAGGCGAACTAATGAAAAACTGTTTTTT. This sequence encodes CASSRDRRTNEKLFF.

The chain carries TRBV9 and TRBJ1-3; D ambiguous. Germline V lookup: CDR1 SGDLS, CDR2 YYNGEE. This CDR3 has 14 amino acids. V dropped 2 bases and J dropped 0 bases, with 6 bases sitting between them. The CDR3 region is CASSVSHSGNTIYF. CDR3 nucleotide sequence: TGTGCCAGCAGCGTCAGTCACTCTGGAAACACCATATATTTT. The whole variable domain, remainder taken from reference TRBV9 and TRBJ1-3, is DSGVTQTPKHLITATGQRVTLRCSPRSGDLSVYWYQQSLDQGLQFLIQYYNGEERAKGNILERFSAQQFPDLHSELNLSSLELGDSALYFCASSVSHSGNTIYFGEGSWLTVV.

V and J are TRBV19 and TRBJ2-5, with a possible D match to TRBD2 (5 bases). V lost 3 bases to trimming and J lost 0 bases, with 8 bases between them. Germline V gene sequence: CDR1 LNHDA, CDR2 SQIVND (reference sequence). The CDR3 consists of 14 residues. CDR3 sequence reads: CASSITGDQETQYF. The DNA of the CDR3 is TGTGCCAGTAGTATTACCGGGGACCAAGAGACCCAGTACTTC.

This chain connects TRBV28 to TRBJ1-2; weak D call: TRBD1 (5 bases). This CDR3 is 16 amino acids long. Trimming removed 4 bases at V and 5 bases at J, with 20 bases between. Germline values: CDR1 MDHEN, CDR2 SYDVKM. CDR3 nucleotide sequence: TGTGCCAGCAGTTCTAACGGCCGGGAGGGGTTGTATGGCTACACCTTC. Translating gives CASSSNGREGLYGYTF.

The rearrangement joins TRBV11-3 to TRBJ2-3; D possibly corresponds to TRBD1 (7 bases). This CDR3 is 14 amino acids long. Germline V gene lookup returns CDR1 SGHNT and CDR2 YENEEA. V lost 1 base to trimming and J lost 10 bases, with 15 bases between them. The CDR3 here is CASSLAGDREAQYF. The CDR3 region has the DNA TGTGCCAGCAGCTTAGCGGGGGACAGAGAGGCGCAGTATTTT. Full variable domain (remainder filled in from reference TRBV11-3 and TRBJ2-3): EAGVVQSPRYKIIEKKQPVAFWCNPISGHNTLYWYLQNLGQGPELLIRYENEEAVDDSQLPKDRFSAERLKGVDSTLKIQPAELGDSAVYLCASSLAGDREAQYFGPGTRLTVL.

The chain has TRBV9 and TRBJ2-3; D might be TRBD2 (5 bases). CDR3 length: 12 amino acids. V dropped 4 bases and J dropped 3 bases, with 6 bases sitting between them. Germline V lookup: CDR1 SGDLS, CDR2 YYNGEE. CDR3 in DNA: TGTGCCAGCAGCCCGGGGACAGATACGCAGTATTTT. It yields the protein CASSPGTDTQYF.

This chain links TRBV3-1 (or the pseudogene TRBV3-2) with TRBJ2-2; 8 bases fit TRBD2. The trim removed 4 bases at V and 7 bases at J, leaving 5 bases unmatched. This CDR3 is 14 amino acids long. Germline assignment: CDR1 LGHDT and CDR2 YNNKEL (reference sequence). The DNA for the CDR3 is TGTGCCAGCAGCCTTGGACTAGCCGTCGGGGAGCTGTTTTTT. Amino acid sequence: CASSLGLAVGELFF.

The CDR3 region has the DNA TGTGCCGGGGGACAGGGGGCGATCGGGGAAAAACTGTTTTTT. This sequence encodes CAGGQGAIGEKLFF. J is TRBJ1-4 and V is TRBV30, with 12 bases lining up with TRBD1. Germline V gives CDR1 GTSNPN, CDR2 SVGIG (reference sequence). Germline trimming cut 8 bases from V and 8 bases from J; bases unmatched to any gene: 9. The CDR3 consists of 14 residues.

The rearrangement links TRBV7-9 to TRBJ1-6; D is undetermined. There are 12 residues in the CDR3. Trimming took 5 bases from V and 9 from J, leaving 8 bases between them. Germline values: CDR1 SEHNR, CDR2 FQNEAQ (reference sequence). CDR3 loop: CASSPDSSPLHF. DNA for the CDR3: TGTGCCAGCAGCCCCGACTCTTCACCCCTCCACTTT. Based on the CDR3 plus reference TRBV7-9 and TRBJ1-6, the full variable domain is DTGVSQNPRHKITKRGQNVTFRCDPISEHNRLYWYRQTLGQGPEFLTYFQNEAQLEKSRLLSDRFSAERPKGSFSTLEIQRTEQGDSAMYLCASSPDSSPLHFGNGTRLTVT.

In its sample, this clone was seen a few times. CDR3 bases: TGCGCCAGCAGTGTAAGGTCGAGGGGGAATTCACCCCTCCACTTT. As protein: CASSVRSRGNSPLHF. The V gene is TRBV10-1, the J gene TRBJ1-6; tentative D call: TRBD1 (6 bases). Trimming cost V 4 bases and J 7 bases, with 14 bases left between them. This CDR3 has 15 residues. CDR1 and CDR2 (germline): WNHNN, SYGVQD (reference sequence).

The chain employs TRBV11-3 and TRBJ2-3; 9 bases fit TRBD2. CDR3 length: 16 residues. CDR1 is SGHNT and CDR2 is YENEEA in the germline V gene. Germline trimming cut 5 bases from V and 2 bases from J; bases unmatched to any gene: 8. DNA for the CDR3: TGTGCCAGCAGCCGTGCGACTAGCGGCTACACAGATACGCAGTATTTT. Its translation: CASSRATSGYTDTQYF.